The TCR beta chain under discussion was sequenced for a study of cytomegalovirus exposure and HLA in healthy donors. The PCR was carried out with 60 Vbeta primers and 13 Jbeta primers. Data came from immunoSEQ multiplex PCR; TCRdb stores just in-frame clones and leaves some out. The profile shows more than 80,000 clones, roughly 71% of them singletons. The CDR3 is 15 residues long. The junction had 4 bases not matched to a gene; V was cut back by 0 bases and J by 6 bases. The germline V gene has CDR1 MNHEY and CDR2 SVGAGI. Sequencing used PBMCs. This sequence joins TRBV6-5 and TRBJ2-5; TRBD1 matches at 10 bases. The clonotype was recovered from a male donor in good health and CMV-seropositive. CDR3 DNA sequence: TGTGCCAGCAGTTACTCGTGGGGACAGGGGCAGACCCAGTACTTC. It is translated as CASSYSWGQGQTQYF.